This TCR beta chain was recorded in a study of blood T cell repertoires in COVID-19. Study background: Specimens from acute and convalescent COVID-19 originated in the United States, Italy and Spain.

CDR1 is MDHEN and CDR2 is SYDVKM in the germline V gene. This CDR3 has 16 residues. V lost 4 bases, J lost 2 bases, and 17 bases lay in between. Original methodology: Counts of nucleated cells, estimated from reference gene primer amplification, were obtained. Produced via immunoSEQ multiplex PCR; TCRdb's table is partial and in-frame only. Clonal size and the V and J genes are those of that table, whereas D and trimming came from the DNA. The repertoire holds over 140,000 clones, with 75% to 80% as singletons. Enrollees, about 18 to 89 years old, lived in 24 US areas. Each recovered donor of Cohort 3 presented with two negative PCRs, clearance, or symptom resolution.

Sequencing was carried out using PBMCs or T cells enriched from blood (not recorded which). The V and J genes are TRBV28 and TRBJ1-2; maybe TRBD1 (6 bases). The receptor comes from a woman between 50 and 59 years old who had recovered from COVID-19. CDR3 bases: TGTGCCAGCAGTTCTATACAGGGAGAGGGGAACTATGGCTACACCTTC. Protein sequence: CASSSIQGEGNYGYTF.